The present T cell receptor beta chain was sequenced within a study of early T cells in non-severe SARS-CoV-2 infection (dated by TCRdb to the early 2020s). Looking at the study overall: Bulk RNA from unsorted whole blood was used for TCR sequencing, so alpha and beta chains could not be paired.

The library was built by means of 5' RACE. Sequencer: NextSeq 500. Unique molecular identifiers were attached to individual cDNA molecules in the TCR library protocol so that sequencing error and PCR bias could be corrected. Both TCR alpha and beta chains were sequenced, and tight co-correlation was observed between alpha and beta sequence abundances in each sample. Concerning the study's data processing: V gene, J gene and CDR3 annotation of TCR sequences was performed with Decombinator V4. TCRs were defined as expanded if a significant change between any two time points was detected under a Poisson model with p below 0.0001. TCR abundances were normalised to the total number of TCRs sequenced per sample and expressed as counts per million. VDJdb, accessed 1 November 2021, was searched for CMV, EBV and SARS-CoV-2 annotated TCRs, with TCRs annotated for multiple antigens excluded. The raw public data were reprocessed by TCRdb itself: fastp quality trimming at Q25, MiXCR clonotype calling, in-frame beta chains only. Records with the same CDR3 protein are collapsed into one entry carrying the most frequent genes and DNA. Clone size and V and J calls follow TCRdb, not the original study. The sample table contains approximately 52,000 distinct CDR3 sequences; only one count was recorded for approximately 15% of them. The top ten clones comprise about a tenth of the sample.

Comment on this clonotype: The specificity of this receptor is unknown. No much larger clonotype is one base removed from it; base qualities were not supplied.

The study was a case-control design nested within a healthcare worker cohort in London, UK, with weekly nasopharyngeal swab PCR tests and blood sampling. Healthcare workers were enrolled in the week of the UK lockdown, from 23 to 31 March 2020, and were followed every week for up to roughly 16 weeks. Overall study results and their limits: VDJdb matching was skewed toward anti-spike CD8 responses, so virus-specific expansions were likely underestimated and private and CD4 specificities were missed.

The sample here was whole blood, taken at baseline. The sequence was obtained from an adult who was a healthcare worker with PCR-confirmed SARS-CoV-2 infection or an uninfected control (not recorded which).

In nucleotide form, the sequence is TGTGCCAACCAAAGAGGGGGGAGCTCCTACAATGAGCAGTTCTTC. Its product reads: CANQRGGSSYNEQFF. The sequence joins TRBV2 to TRBJ2-1; the D region is possibly TRBD1 or TRBD2, each matching across 6 bases. Measured from the cysteine to the phenylalanine, the CDR3 is 15 residues long. Of all the DNA, just the CDR3 is kept, 45 bases in frame from base 1. V is cut by 10 bases and J by 0 bases, and the space between the germline ends is 16 bases. The CDR1 and CDR2 encoded by the germline V gene are SNHLY and FYNNEI. Outside the CDR3, residues come from the reference TRBV2 and TRBJ2-1 proteins, so the full variable domain is: EPEVTQTPSHQVTQMGQEVILRCVPISNHLYFYWYRQILGQKVEFLVSFYNNEISEKSEIFDDQFSVERPDGSNFTLKIRSTKLEDSAMYFCANQRGGSSYNEQFFGPGTRLTVL.